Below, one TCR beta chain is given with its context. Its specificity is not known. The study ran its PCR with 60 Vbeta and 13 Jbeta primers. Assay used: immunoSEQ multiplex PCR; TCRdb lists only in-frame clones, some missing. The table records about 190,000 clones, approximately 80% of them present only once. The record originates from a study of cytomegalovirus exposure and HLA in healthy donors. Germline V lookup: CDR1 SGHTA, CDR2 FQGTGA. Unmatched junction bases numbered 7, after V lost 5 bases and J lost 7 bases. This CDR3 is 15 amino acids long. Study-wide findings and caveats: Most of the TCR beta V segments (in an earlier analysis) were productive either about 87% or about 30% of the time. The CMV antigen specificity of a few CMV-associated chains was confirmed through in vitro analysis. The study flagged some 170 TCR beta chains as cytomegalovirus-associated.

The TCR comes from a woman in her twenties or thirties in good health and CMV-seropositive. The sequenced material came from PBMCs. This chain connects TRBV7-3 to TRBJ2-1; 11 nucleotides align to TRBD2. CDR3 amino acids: CASSVSGRDKNEQFF. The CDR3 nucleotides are TGTGCCAGCAGCGTTAGCGGGAGGGATAAAAATGAGCAGTTCTTC.